A single sample is the source of the 14 T cell receptor beta chains below, sequenced in a study of blood T cell repertoires in COVID-19. Using immunoSEQ multiplex PCR, the repertoire was profiled, and TCRdb retains in-frame clones only, with some absent. The sample records about 380,000 clones, 85% being singletons. The specimen sequenced was peripheral blood. These receptors were collected from a woman under 30 with acute or convalescent COVID-19.

The gene calls are TRBV6-5 and TRBJ2-6; 7 bases align to TRBD1. CDR1 and CDR2 from the germline V gene are MNHEY and SVGAGI. The CDR3 loop spans 15 amino acids. Unmatched junction bases numbered 5, after V lost 7 bases and J lost 2 bases. CDR3 sequence (DNA): TGTGCCAGCAAGAGGGGGCACACTGGGGCCAACGTCCTGACTTTC. Translation gives CASKRGHTGANVLTF.

The V gene is TRBV5-1, the J gene TRBJ2-1; 8 bases are a match to TRBD2. Germline V lookup: CDR1 SGHRS, CDR2 YFSETQ. V was pared by 3 bases and J by 6 bases, with 5 bases of the junction left unmatched. The CDR3 has 14 amino acids. CDR3 loop: CASSSSGRSNEQFF. The CDR3 DNA is TGCGCCAGCAGCTCCAGCGGGAGAAGCAATGAGCAGTTCTTC. The full variable domain, with the rest looked up from reference TRBV5-1 and TRBJ2-1, is KAGVTQTPRYLIKTRGQQVTLSCSPISGHRSVSWYQQTPGQGLQFLFEYFSETQRNKGNFPGRFSGRQFSNSRSEMNVSTLELGDSALYLCASSSSGRSNEQFFGPGTRLTVL.

The gene calls are TRBV6-5 and TRBJ1-5; TRBD1 might be the D (5 bases). The germline V gene has CDR1 MNHEY and CDR2 SVGAGI. Trimming left V 5 bases short and J 0 bases short, with 11 bases between. The CDR3 runs 15 residues. The CDR3 sequence: CASSRQTVSNQPQHF. CDR3 DNA: TGTGCCAGCAGTAGACAGACCGTTAGCAATCAGCCCCAGCATTTT.

For this clone: Sequence at one end of the junction differs from germline and may be a read error. The rearrangement joins TRBV7-9 to TRBJ1-1, with 7 bases fitting TRBD1. Germline V gene lookup returns CDR1 SEHNR and CDR2 FQNEAQ (reference sequence). CDR3 size: 13 residues. CDR3 in amino acids: CASSSTGFGPVSF. CDR3 DNA sequence: TGTGCCAGCAGCTCGACAGGGTTCGGTCCAGTAAGCTTT.

V gene TRBV9 combines with J gene TRBJ1-1; 7 nucleotides align to TRBD1. Unmatched junction bases numbered 8, after V lost 3 bases and J lost 3 bases. Germline CDR1 is SGDLS and CDR2 is YYNGEE. There are 15 residues in the CDR3. In DNA form, the CDR3 reads TGTGCCAGCAGCGCAGGGGGAGGTAGCGACACTGAAGCTTTCTTT. Its translation: CASSAGGGSDTEAFF.

This sequence joins TRBV6-6 and TRBJ1-3; D possibly corresponds to TRBD1 (5 bases). Trimming shortened V by 7 bases and J by 8 bases, and 18 bases separated the two germline ends. Per the germline V gene, CDR1 is MNHNY and CDR2 is SVGAGI (reference sequence). The CDR3 is 14 amino acids. The CDR3 here is CASTQGLLADTIYF. For the CDR3, the DNA is TGTGCCAGCACCCAGGGTCTACTAGCGGACACCATATATTTT.

The chain employs TRBV27 and TRBJ1-2; weak D call: TRBD1 (6 bases). CDR1 is MNHEY, CDR2 SMNVEV, per germline (reference sequence). V lost 5 bases to trimming and J lost 5 bases, with 12 bases between them. The CDR3 is 13 amino acids. CDR3 sequence (DNA): TGTGCCAGCAGTCCCACAGGGCCGTATGGCTACACCTTC. It is translated as CASSPTGPYGYTF.

CDR3 amino acids: CASSPTVAKNIQYF. The CDR3, as DNA: TGTGCCAGCAGTCCTACCGTAGCCAAAAACATTCAGTACTTC. The rearrangement uses TRBV25-1 and TRBJ2-4; D remains ambiguous. In germline, CDR1 is MGHDK, CDR2 SYGVNS. V was trimmed by 5 bases and J by 0 bases, leaving 8 bases between them. CDR3 length equals 14 residues.

The V call is TRBV27, the J call TRBJ1-1, with 9 bases aligning to TRBD1. CDR3 length: 16 amino acids. V lost 6 bases to trimming and J lost 1 base; unmatched junction nucleotides: 9. Germline V gene data show CDR1 as MNHEY and CDR2 as SMNVEV (reference sequence). This chain's CDR3 is CASSPLTGGTNTEAFF. As DNA, the CDR3 is TGTGCCAGCAGCCCCCTAACAGGGGGCACGAACACTGAAGCTTTCTTT.

The chain recombines TRBV19 with TRBJ2-3; maybe TRBD1 (6 bases). This CDR3 spans 14 amino acids. V dropped 0 bases and J dropped 5 bases, with 9 bases sitting between them. Germline loops: CDR1 LNHDA, CDR2 SQIVND (reference sequence). The CDR3 is CASSIDEGVDTQYF. Written as DNA, the CDR3 is TGTGCCAGTAGTATAGATGAGGGGGTAGATACGCAGTATTTT.

The chain combines TRBV5-1 with TRBJ1-2; a possible D gene is TRBD1 (6 bases). V was cut by 2 bases and J by 7 bases, with 15 bases left in between. The CDR3 consists of 14 residues. Per germline, CDR1 SGHRS and CDR2 YFSETQ. The CDR3 DNA reads as TGCGCCAGCAGCTTAACAGGGTTTCAAAGTGGCTACACCTTC. This translates into CASSLTGFQSGYTF.

The CDR3 protein is CASSYTQGGNQPQHF. The CDR3 nucleotides read TGTGCCAGCAGCTACACACAGGGAGGGAATCAGCCCCAGCATTTT. This rearrangement joins TRBV7-9 to TRBJ1-5; possibly TRBD1 for D (6 bases). This CDR3 contains 15 residues. With 4 bases removed from V and 4 bases from J, the gap between germline ends came to 14 bases. Germline values: CDR1 SEHNR, CDR2 FQNEAQ (reference sequence). Combining the CDR3 with reference TRBV7-9 and TRBJ1-5 gives the whole variable domain DTGVSQNPRHKITKRGQNVTFRCDPISEHNRLYWYRQTLGQGPEFLTYFQNEAQLEKSRLLSDRFSAERPKGSFSTLEIQRTEQGDSAMYLCASSYTQGGNQPQHFGDGTRLSIL.

The CDR3 nucleotides read TGTGCCAGCAGCTTAAGCCTAATCGGGAGCAATCAGCCCCAGCATTTT. This codes for CASSLSLIGSNQPQHF. The J gene is TRBJ1-5, the V gene TRBV7-9, with D hard to call. Germline values: CDR1 SEHNR, CDR2 FQNEAQ (reference sequence). The CDR3 has 16 residues. Trimming took 2 bases from V and 1 from J, leaving 12 bases between them. The full variable domain, in which reference TRBV7-9 and TRBJ1-5 provide the parts outside the CDR3, is DTGVSQNPRHKITKRGQNVTFRCDPISEHNRLYWYRQTLGQGPEFLTYFQNEAQLEKSRLLSDRFSAERPKGSFSTLEIQRTEQGDSAMYLCASSLSLIGSNQPQHFGDGTRLSIL.

A single count supports this clone. A single base separates this from a much larger clone, so it may be a read error. The J gene is TRBJ1-3, the V gene TRBV24-1; D remains ambiguous. Germline V lookup: CDR1 KGHDR, CDR2 SFDVKD. Trimming took off 2 bases at V and 0 bases at J, with 7 bases between the two ends. CDR3 length equals 15 residues. CDR3 residues: CATSDSGSSGNTIYF. CDR3 in DNA: TGTGCCACCAGTGATTCCGGGAGCTCTGGAAACACCATATATTTT.